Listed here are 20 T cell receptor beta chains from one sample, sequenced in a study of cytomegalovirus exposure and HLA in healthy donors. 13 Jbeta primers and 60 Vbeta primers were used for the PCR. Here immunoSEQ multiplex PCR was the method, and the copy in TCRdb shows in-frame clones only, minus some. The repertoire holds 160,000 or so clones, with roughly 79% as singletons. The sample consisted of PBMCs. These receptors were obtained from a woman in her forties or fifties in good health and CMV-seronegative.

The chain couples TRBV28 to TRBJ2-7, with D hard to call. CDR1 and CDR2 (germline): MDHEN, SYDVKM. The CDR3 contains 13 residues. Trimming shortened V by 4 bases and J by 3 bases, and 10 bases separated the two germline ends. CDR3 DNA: TGTGCCAGCAGTTCAGGATCCTACTACGAGCAGTACTTC. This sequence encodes CASSSGSYYEQYF.

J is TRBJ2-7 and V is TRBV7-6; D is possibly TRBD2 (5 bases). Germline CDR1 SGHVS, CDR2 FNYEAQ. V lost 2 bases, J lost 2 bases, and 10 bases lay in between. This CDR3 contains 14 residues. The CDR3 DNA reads TGTGCCAGCAGCTTAACGGGGTCGGCCTACGAGCAGTACTTC. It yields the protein CASSLTGSAYEQYF.

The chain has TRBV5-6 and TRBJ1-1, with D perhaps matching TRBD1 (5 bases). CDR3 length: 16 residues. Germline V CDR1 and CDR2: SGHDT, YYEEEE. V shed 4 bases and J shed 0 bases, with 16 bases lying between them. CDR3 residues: CASSPDQGQMNTEAFF. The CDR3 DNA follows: TGTGCCAGCAGCCCCGATCAGGGTCAGATGAACACTGAAGCTTTCTTT.

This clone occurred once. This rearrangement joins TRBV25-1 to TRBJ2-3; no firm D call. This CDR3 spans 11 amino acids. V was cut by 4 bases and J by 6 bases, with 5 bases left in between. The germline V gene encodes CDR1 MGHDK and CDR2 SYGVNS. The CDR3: CASSVGDTQYF. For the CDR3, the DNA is TGTGCCAGCAGTGTCGGTGATACGCAGTATTTT.

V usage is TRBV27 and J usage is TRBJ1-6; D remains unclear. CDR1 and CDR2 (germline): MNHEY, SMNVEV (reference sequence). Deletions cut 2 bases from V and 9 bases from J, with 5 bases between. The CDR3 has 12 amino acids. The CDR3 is CASSLGSSPLHF. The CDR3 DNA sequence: TGTGCCAGCAGTTTAGGCAGTTCACCCCTCCACTTT.

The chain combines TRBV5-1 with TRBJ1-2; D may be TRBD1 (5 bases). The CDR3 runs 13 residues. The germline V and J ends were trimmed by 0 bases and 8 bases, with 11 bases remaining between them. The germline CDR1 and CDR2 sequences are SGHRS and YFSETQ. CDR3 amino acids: CASSLVGAGGYTF. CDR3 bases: TGCGCCAGCAGCTTGGTAGGGGCGGGAGGCTACACCTTC.

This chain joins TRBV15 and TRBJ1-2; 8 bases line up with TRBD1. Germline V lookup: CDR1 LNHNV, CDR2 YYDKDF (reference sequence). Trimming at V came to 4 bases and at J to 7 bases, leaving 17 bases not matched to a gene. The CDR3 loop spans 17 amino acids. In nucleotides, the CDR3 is TGTGCCACCAGCACCAAGAAATCCGGGACAGGCCTAATTGGCTACACCTTC. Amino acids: CATSTKKSGTGLIGYTF.

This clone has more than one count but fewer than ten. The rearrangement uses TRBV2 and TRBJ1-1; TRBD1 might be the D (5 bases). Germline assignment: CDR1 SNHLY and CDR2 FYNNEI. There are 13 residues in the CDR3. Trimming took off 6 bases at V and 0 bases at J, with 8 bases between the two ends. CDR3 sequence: CASSGGLNTEAFF. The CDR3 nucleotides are TGTGCCAGCAGCGGGGGACTGAACACTGAAGCTTTCTTT.

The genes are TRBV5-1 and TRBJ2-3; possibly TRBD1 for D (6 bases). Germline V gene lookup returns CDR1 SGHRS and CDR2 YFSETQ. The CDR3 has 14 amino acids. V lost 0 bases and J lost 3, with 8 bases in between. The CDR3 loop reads CASSLDRVTDTQYF. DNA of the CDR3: TGCGCCAGCAGCTTGGACAGGGTAACAGATACGCAGTATTTT.

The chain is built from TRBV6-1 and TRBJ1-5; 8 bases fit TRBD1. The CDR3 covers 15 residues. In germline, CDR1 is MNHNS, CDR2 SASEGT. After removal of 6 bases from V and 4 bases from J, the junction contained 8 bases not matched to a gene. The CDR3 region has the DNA TGTGCCAGCAGCTCCGACAGGGGAAAGAATCAGCCCCAGCATTTT. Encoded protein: CASSSDRGKNQPQHF.

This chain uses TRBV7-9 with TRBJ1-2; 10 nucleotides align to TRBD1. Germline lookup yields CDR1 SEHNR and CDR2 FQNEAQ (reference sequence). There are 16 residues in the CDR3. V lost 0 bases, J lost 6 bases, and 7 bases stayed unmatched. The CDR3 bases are TGTGCCAGCAGCTTAGCGGGGACAGGGGCGCAGGATGGCTACACCTTC. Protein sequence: CASSLAGTGAQDGYTF.

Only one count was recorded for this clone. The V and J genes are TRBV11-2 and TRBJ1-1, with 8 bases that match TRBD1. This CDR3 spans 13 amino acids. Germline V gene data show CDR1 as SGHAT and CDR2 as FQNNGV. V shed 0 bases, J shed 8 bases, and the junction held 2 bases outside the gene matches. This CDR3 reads CASSLDRGREAFF. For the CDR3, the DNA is TGTGCCAGCAGCTTAGACAGGGGGCGCGAAGCTTTCTTT.

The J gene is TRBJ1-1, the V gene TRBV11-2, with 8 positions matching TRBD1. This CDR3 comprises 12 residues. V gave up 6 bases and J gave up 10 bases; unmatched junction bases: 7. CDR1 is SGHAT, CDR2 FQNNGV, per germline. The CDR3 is CASSSDRVVAFF. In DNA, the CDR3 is TGTGCCAGCAGTTCGGACAGGGTAGTAGCTTTCTTT.

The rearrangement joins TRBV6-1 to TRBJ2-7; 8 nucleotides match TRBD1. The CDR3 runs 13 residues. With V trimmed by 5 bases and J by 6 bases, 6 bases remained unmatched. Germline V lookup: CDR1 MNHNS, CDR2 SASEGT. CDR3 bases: TGTGCCAGCAGTCCCGTCGACAGGGGCGAGCAGTACTTC. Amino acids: CASSPVDRGEQYF.

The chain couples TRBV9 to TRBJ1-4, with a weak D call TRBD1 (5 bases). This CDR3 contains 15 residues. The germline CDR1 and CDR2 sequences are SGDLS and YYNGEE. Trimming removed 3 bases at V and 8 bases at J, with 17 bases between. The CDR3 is CASSAREGTVEKLFF. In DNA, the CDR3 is TGTGCCAGCAGCGCCCGGGAGGGGACGGTAGAAAAACTGTTTTTT.

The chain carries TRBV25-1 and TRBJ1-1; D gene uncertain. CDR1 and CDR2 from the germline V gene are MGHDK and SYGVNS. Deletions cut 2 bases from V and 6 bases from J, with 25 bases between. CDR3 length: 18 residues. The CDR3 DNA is TGTGCCAGCAGTGAAGCCCCCCTTTTGGCTCCTAGTAACGCTGAAGCTTTCTTT. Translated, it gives CASSEAPLLAPSNAEAFF.

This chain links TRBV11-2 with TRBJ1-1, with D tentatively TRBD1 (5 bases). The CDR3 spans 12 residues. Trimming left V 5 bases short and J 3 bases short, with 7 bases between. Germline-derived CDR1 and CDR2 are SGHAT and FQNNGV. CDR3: CASSQGYTEAFF. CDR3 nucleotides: TGTGCCAGCAGCCAGGGCTACACTGAAGCTTTCTTT.

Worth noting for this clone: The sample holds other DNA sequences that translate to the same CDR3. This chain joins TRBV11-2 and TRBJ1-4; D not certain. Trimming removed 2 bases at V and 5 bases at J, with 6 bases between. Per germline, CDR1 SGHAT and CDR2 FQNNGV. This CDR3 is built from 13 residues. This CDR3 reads CASSLRGNEKLFF. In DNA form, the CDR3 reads TGTGCCAGCAGCTTAAGAGGGAATGAAAAACTGTTTTTT.

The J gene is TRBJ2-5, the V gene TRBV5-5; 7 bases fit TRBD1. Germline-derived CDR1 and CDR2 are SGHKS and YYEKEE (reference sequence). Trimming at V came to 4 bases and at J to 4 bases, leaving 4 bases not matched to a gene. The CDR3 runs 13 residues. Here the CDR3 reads CASSATGRETQYF. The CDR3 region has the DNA TGTGCCAGCAGCGCGACAGGGAGAGAGACCCAGTACTTC.

CDR3 in amino acids: CASSLAVGANYGYTF. CDR3 in DNA: TGTGCCAGCAGCTTGGCGGTCGGAGCTAACTATGGCTACACCTTC. This sequence joins TRBV7-2 and TRBJ1-2, with no clear D. CDR1 is SGHTA and CDR2 is FQGNSA in the germline V gene. The CDR3 spans 15 residues. V lost 3 bases to trimming and J lost 0 bases, with 11 bases between them.